These T cell receptor beta chains were read from a single sample in a study of technical replicates of blood from a few donors. Only in-frame clones appear in the TCRdb table, and some are missing; sequencing was by immunoSEQ multiplex PCR. The sample has more than 90,000 clones, 96% seen once. Sequencing input: T cells isolated from PBMCs. The receptors here all came from a human donor in good health. CDR3s include the opening cysteine and the closing phenylalanine or tryptophan. The D gene is left open where the match is weak. The size field is filled for only some rows; it gives once, few, many or a size class.

d_call	clone_size	v_call	j_call	cdr3_nt	cdr3_aa
TRBD1	-	TRBV5-4	TRBJ1-1	TGTGCCAGCAGCTTCCCGACAGGGGGGGACACTGAAGCTTTCTTT	CASSFPTGGDTEAFF
-	-	TRBV7-6	TRBJ2-1	TGTGCCAGCAGCCCCAACAGGATCCAGACAGGCTACAATGAGCAGTTCTTC	CASSPNRIQTGYNEQFF
TRBD2	once	TRBV11-2	TRBJ2-7	TGTGCCAGCAGCCCCCAACTAGCGAGGGAGCAGTACTTC	CASSPQLAREQYF
-	-	TRBV30	TRBJ1-3	TGTGCCTGGAGCTTAAATCACGGGAGGGGAAACACCATATATTTT	CAWSLNHGRGNTIYF
-	-	TRBV6-6	TRBJ2-7	TGTGCCAGCCGTGGACAGCCTTTGGGCGAGCAGTACTTC	CASRGQPLGEQYF
-	once	TRBV5-1	TRBJ2-7	TGCGCCAGCAGCTTGGAGTTGGGTAGCGGTAACTACGAGCAGTACTTC	CASSLELGSGNYEQYF
-	once	TRBV6-1	TRBJ1-5	TGTGCCAGCAGTGGGAGAAGTTCCGGCAATCAGCCCCAGCATTTT	CASSGRSSGNQPQHF
TRBD2	-	TRBV11-1	TRBJ2-7	TGTGCCAGCAGCAAAGGGACTAGCGGGAATAACGAGCAGTACTTC	CASSKGTSGNNEQYF
-	-	TRBV4-1	TRBJ2-1	TGCGCCAGCAGCCAAGCTCCCCCCGGCAATGAGCAGTTCTTC	CASSQAPPGNEQFF
TRBD2	-	TRBV11-3	TRBJ2-5	TGTGCCAGCAGCCCCGGCATCGGGGGACTATCGTACCAAGAGACCCAGTACTTC	CASSPGIGGLSYQETQYF
TRBD2	-	TRBV7-3	TRBJ2-5	TGTGCCAGCAGCTCCTACGGGGGGGCCAGAGAGACCCAGTACTTC	CASSSYGGARETQYF
-	-	TRBV30	TRBJ1-1	TGTGCCTGGACAGAACAGCCTGGGACTGAAGCTTTCTTT	CAWTEQPGTEAFF
-	-	TRBV13	TRBJ1-3	TGTGCCAGCAGCTTCTCCAGGGGCTCTGGAAACACCATATATTTT	CASSFSRGSGNTIYF
TRBD2	-	TRBV15	TRBJ2-1	TGTGCCACGGGGGAGCGGGGGGTCAATGAGCAGTTCTTC	CATGERGVNEQFF
-	-	TRBV29-1	TRBJ2-2	TGCAGCGTTGGGGGAGTCGGGGGGCACGGGGAGCTGTTTTTT	CSVGGVGGHGELFF
TRBD1	-	TRBV9	TRBJ2-3	TGTGCCAGCAGCGAGGGGGCGTTGGTAAGAGATACGCAGTATTTT	CASSEGALVRDTQYF
-	-	TRBV11-2	TRBJ1-2	TGTGCCAGCAGCTTAGGGCCCAGGGGCTATGGCTACACCTTC	CASSLGPRGYGYTF
-	once	TRBV6-5	TRBJ1-6	TGTGCCAGCCGAACTGGACAGCATTCACCCCTCCACTTT	CASRTGQHSPLHF
TRBD1	-	TRBV7-9	TRBJ2-5	TGTGCCAGCAGCTTATGGGGACAGGTAGTTAAAGAGACCCAGTACTTC	CASSLWGQVVKETQYF
TRBD2	-	TRBV5-1	TRBJ2-1	TGCGCCAGCAGCCGTCGAACTAGCGGGAGGGCCCCGGAGGAGCAGTTCTTC	CASSRRTSGRAPEEQFF
-	-	TRBV28	TRBJ1-1	TGTGCCAGCAGTCCTTCGTCCTATTACGAGGGGAACACTGAAGCTTTCTTT	CASSPSSYYEGNTEAFF
-	-	TRBV9	TRBJ2-1	TGTGCCAGCAGCGTAGGACCCCCCGCAGTTTCGGGGTACAATGAGCAGTTCTTC	CASSVGPPAVSGYNEQFF
-	once	TRBV5-6	TRBJ2-1	TGTGCCAGCAGCTTGTTCCTATCCTCCTACAATGAGCAGTTCTTC	CASSLFLSSYNEQFF
-	-	TRBV4-1	TRBJ2-5	TGCGCCAGCACCTTCGCGGGGGCCCAAGAGACCCAGTACTTC	CASTFAGAQETQYF
TRBD1	-	TRBV2	TRBJ2-2	TGTGCCAGCAGTATCGACAGGGTGGGCACCGGGGAGCTGTTTTTT	CASSIDRVGTGELFF
-	-	TRBV21-1	TRBJ1-4	TGTGCCAGCAGCGCCGGGACAGAGAGGATCGAAAAACTGTTTTTT	CASSAGTERIEKLFF
-	-	TRBV18	TRBJ1-4	TGTGCCAGCTCACCACGGCAACAGGGAGATGAAAAACTGTTTTTT	CASSPRQQGDEKLFF
TRBD2	-	TRBV2	TRBJ2-1	TGTGCCGGCAGTCGCTACCTAGCGGGACCCGACAATGAGCAGTTCTTC	CAGSRYLAGPDNEQFF
-	-	TRBV19	TRBJ2-2	TGTGCCAGTAATCCCCTCCCCAGCGCGAACACCGGGGAGCTGTTTTTT	CASNPLPSANTGELFF
-	-	TRBV28	TRBJ2-7	TGTGCCAGCAGTTTATTTTCGGGTGGTTTCGGCGAGCAGTACTTC	CASSLFSGGFGEQYF
TRBD2	once	TRBV14	TRBJ2-3	TGTGCCAGCAGCCACCGGGAGGGCCAGAAGAGCACAGATACGCAGTATTTT	CASSHREGQKSTDTQYF
-	-	TRBV29-1	TRBJ1-4	TGCAGCGTTGCCCCAAATGAAAAACTGTTTTTT	CSVAPNEKLFF
TRBD1	-	TRBV5-1	TRBJ1-4	TGCGCCAGCAGCACCGGGACAGGGTTCCTTAATGAAAAACTGTTTTTT	CASSTGTGFLNEKLFF
TRBD1	-	TRBV4-2	TRBJ2-7	TGTGCCAGCAGCCAAGTAATTTCGGGACAGGGGGCCTACGAGCAGTACTTC	CASSQVISGQGAYEQYF
TRBD2	-	TRBV5-1	TRBJ2-7	TGCGCCAGCCCAGCCGCGGGAGTTTTAAATTACGAGCAGTACTTC	CASPAAGVLNYEQYF
TRBD1	-	TRBV6-5	TRBJ1-5	TGTGCCAGCAGCCACGGACAGGGGGACGATCAGCCCCAGCATTTT	CASSHGQGDDQPQHF
TRBD1	once	TRBV6-1	TRBJ2-7	TGTGCCACCTCAATACAGGGGGCGGGCGAGCAGTACTTC	CATSIQGAGEQYF
-	once	TRBV14	TRBJ1-1	TGTGCCAGCAGCCAAAGTAGCCTTAGGGGTTGGGCTTTCTTT	CASSQSSLRGWAFF
TRBD2	-	TRBV7-7	TRBJ2-3	TGTGCCAGCAGCTTTAGGTCCCGACTAGCGGGGATCTGGAACACAGATACGCAGTATTTT	CASSFRSRLAGIWNTDTQYF
TRBD2	-	TRBV9	TRBJ2-3	TGTGCCAGCAGCGTAGTGTCTAGCGGGAGCGCAGATACGCAGTATTTT	CASSVVSSGSADTQYF
-	-	TRBV5-1	TRBJ1-2	TGCGCCAGCAGCTTGGAGGCCGGGATGTCTCGAGGCTACACCTTC	CASSLEAGMSRGYTF
TRBD2	-	TRBV27	TRBJ2-7	TGTGCCAGCAGTTTCGGGGGGTCGTACGAGCAGTACTTC	CASSFGGSYEQYF